Each of the 23 T cell receptor beta chains below was sequenced from the same sample in a study of blood T cell repertoires in COVID-19. Produced via immunoSEQ multiplex PCR; TCRdb's table is partial and in-frame only. The table has roughly 100,000 clones, over 75% seen once; the top ten hold approximately 6%. Sequencing was performed on peripheral blood. The origin of the receptors is a human donor in a cohort sampled during active COVID-19.

The chain carries TRBV1 and TRBJ1-2. TRBV1 is annotated as a pseudogene. The CDR3 contains 14 residues. CDR3 nucleotides: TGCACCAGCAGTCCTACCTTTTGGCGGGGGGGCTACACCTTC. This codes for CTSSPTFWRGGYTF.

This chain links TRBV13 with TRBJ1-4; D call uncertain. The germline CDR1 and CDR2 sequences are PRHDT and FYEKMQ (reference sequence). CDR3 length: 13 amino acids. V was cut by 5 bases and J by 7 bases, with 11 bases left in between. CDR3 amino acids: CASSPQVGEKLFF. The CDR3, as DNA: TGTGCCAGCAGCCCCCAGGTGGGTGAAAAACTGTTTTTT.

This clone was recorded once. The gene calls are TRBV19 and TRBJ2-1; 10 bases agree with TRBD2. Germline CDR1 and CDR2: LNHDA and SQIVND (reference sequence). The CDR3 contains 14 residues. Losses at the gene ends were 8 bases for V and 6 bases for J; bases not matched to a gene: 7. The chain's CDR3 is CASSLAGAGNEQFF. The CDR3 DNA is TGTGCCAGTTCCCTAGCGGGAGCGGGCAATGAGCAGTTCTTC.

The V gene is TRBV28, the J gene TRBJ2-7, with TRBD2 matching 7 bases. V was pared by 6 bases and J by 3 bases, with 11 bases of the junction left unmatched. Germline CDR1 reads MDHEN; CDR2 reads SYDVKM. The CDR3 runs to 15 residues. The CDR3 DNA reads TGTGCCAGCAGGGTACCGGGGGGAGAGGGCTACGAGCAGTACTTC. It translates to CASRVPGGEGYEQYF. The full variable domain, with the rest looked up from reference TRBV28 and TRBJ2-7, is DVKVTQSSRYLVKRTGEKVFLECVQDMDHENMFWYRQDPGLGLRLIYFSYDVKMKEKGDIPEGYSVSREKKERFSLILESASTNQTSMYLCASRVPGGEGYEQYFGPGTRLTVT.

This chain joins TRBV11-2 and TRBJ2-1, with TRBD2 identical over 10 bases. Germline loops: CDR1 SGHAT, CDR2 FQNNGV. V was clipped by 7 bases and J by 6 bases; unmatched bases: 9. The CDR3 extends over 15 amino acids. The CDR3 DNA follows: TGTGCCAGCACCACCGGGAGCGGGGGGGCCAATGAGCAGTTCTTC. This gives the protein CASTTGSGGANEQFF. Together with reference TRBV11-2 and TRBJ2-1, the CDR3 gives the full variable domain: EAGVAQSPRYKIIEKRQSVAFWCNPISGHATLYWYQQILGQGPKLLIQFQNNGVVDDSQLPKDRFSAERLKGVDSTLKIQPAKLEDSAVYLCASTTGSGGANEQFFGPGTRLTVL.

The V gene is TRBV29-1, the J gene TRBJ2-3; 9 nucleotides line up with TRBD2. The germline V gene has CDR1 SQVTM and CDR2 ANQGSEA. J lost 1 base, V lost 4 bases, and 3 bases had no gene match. This CDR3 region has 14 residues. Written as DNA, the CDR3 is TGCAGCGTTGTGCTAGCGGGGCGCACAGATACGCAGTATTTT. Amino acids: CSVVLAGRTDTQYF.

This clone has just one count. This chain links TRBV9 with TRBJ2-3; 7 bases are shared with TRBD1. With 4 bases clipped from V and 0 bases from J, the junction kept 8 bases outside the gene matches. The germline gives CDR1 SGDLS, CDR2 YYNGEE. The CDR3 is 16 amino acids. CDR3 in amino acids: CASSPPGTDSTDTQYF. The CDR3 DNA follows: TGTGCCAGCAGCCCCCCCGGGACAGACAGCACAGATACGCAGTATTTT. The full variable domain, in which reference TRBV9 and TRBJ2-3 provide the parts outside the CDR3, is DSGVTQTPKHLITATGQRVTLRCSPRSGDLSVYWYQQSLDQGLQFLIQYYNGEERAKGNILERFSAQQFPDLHSELNLSSLELGDSALYFCASSPPGTDSTDTQYFGPGTRLTVL.

The rearrangement joins TRBV30 to TRBJ1-5; 9 bases agree with TRBD1. With V trimmed by 2 bases and J by 4 bases, 6 bases remained unmatched. Germline V gene lookup returns CDR1 GTSNPN and CDR2 SVGIG (reference sequence). This CDR3 has 15 residues. This chain's CDR3 is CAWSMGQGSNQPQHF. For the CDR3, the DNA is TGTGCCTGGAGTATGGGACAGGGATCTAATCAGCCCCAGCATTTT.

The genes are TRBV28 and TRBJ1-1; D call uncertain. The CDR3 is made up of 11 amino acids. The V end was cut by 8 bases, the J end by 7 bases, with 11 bases between. Germline-derived CDR1 and CDR2 are MDHEN and SYDVKM. The CDR3 coding sequence is TGTGCCAGCCTTGGTCTATTTGAAGCTTTCTTT. Translated, it gives CASLGLFEAFF.

About this clone itself: Within the sample, other DNA sequences also encode this same CDR3. The chain recombines TRBV5-1 with TRBJ2-7; 10 positions match TRBD1. The length of the CDR3 is 15 residues. CDR1 and CDR2 (germline): SGHRS, YFSETQ. Trimming cost V 0 bases and J 2 bases; bases outside gene matches: 2. The CDR3 is CASSLAGTGAYEQYF. The CDR3 bases are TGCGCCAGCAGCTTGGCCGGGACAGGGGCCTACGAGCAGTACTTC.

The V gene is TRBV3-1 (or the pseudogene TRBV3-2), the J gene TRBJ2-7, with 11 bases identical to TRBD1. Trimming at V came to 6 bases and at J to 0 bases, leaving 7 bases not matched to a gene. The length of the CDR3 is 16 residues. Germline V gives CDR1 LGHDT, CDR2 YNNKEL (reference sequence). In DNA, the CDR3 is TGTGCCAGCAGTTATCTAGGGACAGGGGGCTCCTACGAGCAGTACTTC. Translated, it gives CASSYLGTGGSYEQYF.

V usage is TRBV10-2 and J usage is TRBJ1-1; a possible D gene is TRBD1 (5 bases). Germline V gives CDR1 WSHSY, CDR2 SAAADI. The CDR3 covers 12 residues. The ends were cut back, 6 bases at V and 7 bases at J, with 12 bases in the middle. As DNA, the CDR3 is TGCGCCAGCAGAGGAGGGGTTAATGAAGCTTTCTTT. It translates to CASRGGVNEAFF.

DNA for the CDR3: TGTGCCAGCAGCGTAGACCTAGCGGAAGAGACCCAGTACTTC. This sequence encodes CASSVDLAEETQYF. The gene calls are TRBV9 and TRBJ2-5; 7 nucleotides match TRBD2. In germline, CDR1 is SGDLS, CDR2 YYNGEE. The CDR3 totals 14 residues. J was trimmed by 3 bases and V by 0 bases; bases with no gene match: 2. The variable domain in full, with the rest retrieved from reference TRBV9 and TRBJ2-5, is DSGVTQTPKHLITATGQRVTLRCSPRSGDLSVYWYQQSLDQGLQFLIQYYNGEERAKGNILERFSAQQFPDLHSELNLSSLELGDSALYFCASSVDLAEETQYFGPGTRLLVL.

The genes are TRBV3-1 (or the pseudogene TRBV3-2) and TRBJ1-1; 7 bases map to TRBD1. V was pared by 0 bases and J by 3 bases, with 7 bases of the junction left unmatched. Looked up from germline, CDR1 is LGHDT and CDR2 is YNNKEL (reference sequence). The CDR3 contains 16 residues. This chain's CDR3 is CASSQDWTGTYTEAFF. DNA of the CDR3: TGTGCCAGCAGCCAAGATTGGACAGGTACGTACACTGAAGCTTTCTTT.

The rearrangement joins TRBV4-3 to TRBJ2-1; TRBD1 matches 10 bases. V was clipped by 3 bases and J by 9 bases; unmatched bases: 11. The V gene's germline CDR1 is LGHNA and CDR2 YSLEER. This CDR3 spans 16 amino acids. The DNA for the CDR3 is TGCGCCAGCAGCCATCAAGACAGGGGGCTCCTCGTTGAGCAGTTCTTC. The encoded protein is CASSHQDRGLLVEQFF.

V usage is TRBV27 and J usage is TRBJ1-5; tentatively, D is TRBD1 (6 bases). Germline assignment: CDR1 MNHEY and CDR2 SMNVEV (reference sequence). The V and J ends lost 6 bases and 0 bases respectively, with 12 bases between them. The CDR3 has 15 amino acids. CDR3 DNA sequence: TGTGCCAGCAGCTTAGGGGGGAGTAGCAATCAGCCCCAGCATTTT. This sequence encodes CASSLGGSSNQPQHF.

The J gene is TRBJ2-7, the V gene TRBV5-1, with 13 bases matching TRBD2. CDR1 is SGHRS and CDR2 is YFSETQ in the germline V gene. Losses at the gene ends were 4 bases for V and 0 bases for J; bases not matched to a gene: 13. This CDR3 is 19 amino acids long. The CDR3 bases are TGCGCCAGCAGCCCAAAGGGACTAGCGGGGCTAAAGGGCTCCTACGAGCAGTACTTC. It codes for CASSPKGLAGLKGSYEQYF. The whole variable domain, remainder taken from reference TRBV5-1 and TRBJ2-7, is KAGVTQTPRYLIKTRGQQVTLSCSPISGHRSVSWYQQTPGQGLQFLFEYFSETQRNKGNFPGRFSGRQFSNSRSEMNVSTLELGDSALYLCASSPKGLAGLKGSYEQYFGPGTRLTVT.

The chain links TRBV5-1 to TRBJ2-1; TRBD2 matches 10 bases. The CDR3 has 19 residues. Germline CDR1 is SGHRS and CDR2 is YFSETQ. After removal of 1 base from V and 3 bases from J, the junction contained 13 bases not matched to a gene. The CDR3 coding sequence is TGCGCCAGCAGCTTGCTTGCTAGCGGGAGACGCGGTGGCTACAATGAGCAGTTCTTC. Protein product: CASSLLASGRRGGYNEQFF.

The V and J genes are TRBV19 and TRBJ2-1; TRBD2 aligns across 9 bases. The V gene end was trimmed by 7 bases and the J gene end by 9 bases; junction bases not matched to a gene: 10. CDR3 length: 14 amino acids. Germline V CDR1 and CDR2: LNHDA, SQIVND (reference sequence). CDR3: CASNSGRGPSEQFF. CDR3 bases: TGTGCCAGTAATAGCGGGAGAGGCCCCAGTGAGCAGTTCTTC.

The CDR3 sequence: CAIDQGASGYTF. The CDR3 DNA is TGTGCCATCGATCAGGGGGCAAGTGGCTACACCTTC. V and J are TRBV11-2 and TRBJ1-2; 8 bases line up with TRBD1. Germline trimming cut 10 bases from V and 7 bases from J; bases unmatched to any gene: 8. There are 12 residues in the CDR3. The germline V gene encodes CDR1 SGHAT and CDR2 FQNNGV.

This clone was seen a single time. This sequence joins TRBV7-8 and TRBJ1-1; D possibly corresponds to TRBD1 (5 bases). This CDR3 contains 13 residues. Germline V gene sequence: CDR1 SGHVS, CDR2 FQNEAQ. Trimming stripped 5 bases from V and 4 bases from J, with 11 bases between. CDR3 coding DNA: TGTGCCAGCAGCGCCAGGGTGGTCACTGAAGCTTTCTTT. As protein: CASSARVVTEAFF.

The chain couples TRBV5-1 to TRBJ2-7; TRBD2 matches 9 bases. Looked up from germline, CDR1 is SGHRS and CDR2 is YFSETQ. CDR3 length: 14 residues. V shed 1 base and J 2 bases; nucleotides not matched to a gene: 1. The CDR3 loop reads CASSLLAGTYEQYF. Written as DNA, the CDR3 is TGCGCCAGCAGCTTGCTAGCGGGGACCTACGAGCAGTACTTC.

This chain uses TRBV2 with TRBJ1-4; tentative D call: TRBD1 (6 bases). Germline loops: CDR1 SNHLY, CDR2 FYNNEI. The CDR3 totals 12 residues. Trimming cost V 7 bases and J 10 bases, with 13 bases left between them. CDR3 region: CASNKQGSKLFF. The CDR3 DNA follows: TGTGCCAGCAACAAACAGGGCTCAAAACTGTTTTTT.